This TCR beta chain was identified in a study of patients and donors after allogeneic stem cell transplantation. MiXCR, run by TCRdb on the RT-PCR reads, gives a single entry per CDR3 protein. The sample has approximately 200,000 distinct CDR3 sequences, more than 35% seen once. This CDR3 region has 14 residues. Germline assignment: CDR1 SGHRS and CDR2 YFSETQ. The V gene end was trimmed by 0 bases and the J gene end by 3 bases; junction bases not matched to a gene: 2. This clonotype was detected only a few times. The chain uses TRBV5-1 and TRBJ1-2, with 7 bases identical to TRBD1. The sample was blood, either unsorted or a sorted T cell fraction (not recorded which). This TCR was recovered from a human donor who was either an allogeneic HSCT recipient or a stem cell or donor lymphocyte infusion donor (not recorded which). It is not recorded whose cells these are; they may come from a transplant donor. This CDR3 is CASSLGDRDYGYTF. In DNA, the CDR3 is TGCGCCAGCAGCTTGGGCGACAGGGACTATGGCTACACCTTC.